What follows are 26 T cell receptor beta chains derived from one specimen sequenced in a study of T-cell memory formation after mild COVID-19. TCRdb independently ran MiXCR on the 5' RACE reads; one entry per CDR3 protein. The profile shows 150,000 to 200,000 distinct CDR3 sequences, 11% of them singletons. The sequenced material came from PBMCs or a T cell subset sorted from them (not recorded which). These receptor sequences come from a man younger than 35 who had mild COVID-19 (a few samples of this study predate the infection). Cell type and time point are not known.

This clonotype has ten or more counts. This rearrangement joins TRBV30 to TRBJ2-1, with 7 bases fitting TRBD2. CDR1 is GTSNPN and CDR2 is SVGIG in the germline V gene (reference sequence). J lost 8 bases, V lost 0 bases, and 10 bases had no gene match. The CDR3 has 15 amino acids. The CDR3 region is CAWSVLGGEFHEQFF. Written as DNA, the CDR3 is TGTGCCTGGAGTGTACTGGGGGGGGAGTTCCATGAGCAGTTCTTC.

The chain employs TRBV20-1 and TRBJ2-3; 10 bases map to TRBD2. The germline CDR1 and CDR2 sequences are DFQATT and SNEGSKA (reference sequence). Losses at the gene ends were 4 bases for V and 6 bases for J; bases not matched to a gene: 13. The CDR3 runs 16 residues. The CDR3 region has the DNA TGCAGTGCTATCCTAGCGGGGGCCAAAACCGATGATACGCAGTATTTT. Translated: CSAILAGAKTDDTQYF.

This clonotype was recorded at least ten times. The J gene is TRBJ2-5, the V gene TRBV5-1; 8 bases agree with TRBD1. V shed 3 bases, J shed 2 bases, and the junction held 18 bases outside the gene matches. CDR3 length: 19 amino acids. The germline CDR1 and CDR2 sequences are SGHRS and YFSETQ. The CDR3 sequence: CASSSRVPGQVGGQETQYF. CDR3 sequence (DNA): TGCGCCAGCAGCTCAAGAGTCCCGGGACAGGTCGGGGGTCAAGAGACCCAGTACTTC.

The gene calls are TRBV7-6 and TRBJ1-3; TRBD1 matches at 9 bases. Germline lookup yields CDR1 SGHVS and CDR2 FNYEAQ. The V gene end was trimmed by 4 bases and the J gene end by 4 bases; junction bases not matched to a gene: 5. The CDR3 totals 15 residues. CDR3 nucleotides: TGTGCCAGCAGCTCGCCCGGGACAGGGGGAAACACCATATATTTT. It yields the protein CASSSPGTGGNTIYF. Using reference TRBV7-6 and TRBJ1-3 for the parts outside the CDR3, the full variable domain is GAGVSQSPRYKVTKRGQDVALRCDPISGHVSLYWYRQALGQGPEFLTYFNYEAQQDKSGLPNDRFSAERPEGSISTLTIQRTEQRDSAMYRCASSSPGTGGNTIYFGEGSWLTVV.

The table lists this clonotype with a few counts. This rearrangement joins TRBV7-9 to TRBJ2-2; no clear D gene. This CDR3 comprises 13 residues. CDR1 is SEHNR, CDR2 FQNEAQ, per germline (reference sequence). Trimming removed 7 bases from V and 4 bases from J, with 10 bases in between. CDR3 DNA sequence: TGTGCCAGCACACGCGGCGGCACCGGGGAGCTGTTTTTT. This sequence encodes CASTRGGTGELFF.

This clonotype has a handful of counts. The chain couples TRBV6-2 or TRBV6-3 to TRBJ1-5, with TRBD1 matching over 9 bases. Germline CDR1 is MNHEY and CDR2 is SVGEGT. V lost 2 bases to trimming and J lost 4 bases; unmatched junction nucleotides: 6. The CDR3 runs to 16 residues. The CDR3 sequence: CASSYAGTGYNQPQHF. For the CDR3, the DNA is TGTGCCAGCAGTTACGCCGGGACAGGGTATAATCAGCCCCAGCATTTT.

The chain carries TRBV3-1 and TRBJ2-1, with unresolved D. This CDR3 is 13 amino acids long. CDR1 is LGHDT, CDR2 YNNKEL, per germline (reference sequence). V was shortened by 2 bases and J by 6 bases, with 8 bases between the two germline ends. In nucleotides, the CDR3 is TGTGCCAGCAGCCAAAGAGGTACCAATGAGCAGTTCTTC. Its translation: CASSQRGTNEQFF.

This clonotype appeared a few times. The V and J genes are TRBV20-1 and TRBJ1-5, with TRBD1 as a possible D gene (5 bases). The CDR3 spans 15 residues. CDR1 is DFQATT, CDR2 SNEGSKA, per germline (reference sequence). The CDR3 DNA reads as TGCAGCTCCCAGTCCGGGGGAAGAGGCAATCAGCCCCAGCATTTT. It codes for CSSQSGGRGNQPQHF.

The genes are TRBV4-2 and TRBJ1-3, with TRBD1 identical over 10 bases. The V gene end was trimmed by 4 bases and the J gene end by 0 bases; junction bases not matched to a gene: 3. The CDR3 length is 16 residues. From germline, CDR1 is LGHNA and CDR2 YNFKEQ. Written as DNA, the CDR3 is TGTGCCAGCAGCCTGGGACAGGGGAGCTCTGGAAACACCATATATTTT. This codes for CASSLGQGSSGNTIYF.

This clonotype has more than one count but fewer than ten. The J gene is TRBJ1-3, the V gene TRBV5-1; D remains unclear. V lost 6 bases and J 2 bases, leaving 12 bases between the germline ends. The CDR3 loop spans 14 amino acids. Per the germline V gene, CDR1 is SGHRS and CDR2 is YFSETQ. The CDR3 region has the DNA TGCGCCAGCAAAGAATTCGGGGCTGGAAACACCATATATTTT. Its protein is CASKEFGAGNTIYF.

This clonotype was recorded many times. The CDR3 here is CASGAGGLTDTQYF. CDR3 coding DNA: TGTGCCAGCGGGGCCGGGGGACTCACAGATACGCAGTATTTT. The chain has TRBV7-8 and TRBJ2-3; a weak D match, TRBD2 (6 bases). The germline CDR1 and CDR2 sequences are SGHVS and FQNEAQ. Trimming removed 8 bases from V and 2 bases from J, with 14 bases in between. The CDR3 has 14 amino acids.

This clonotype occurred a few times. V gene TRBV6-2 or TRBV6-3 combines with J gene TRBJ1-5; TRBD1 agrees at 10 bases. The trim removed 5 bases at V and 7 bases at J, leaving 11 bases unmatched. This CDR3 is 16 amino acids long. CDR1 is MNHEY, CDR2 SVGEGT, per germline. In nucleotides, the CDR3 is TGTGCCAGCAGTGACCCGGGACAGGGGATTTGGCAGCCCCAGCATTTT. Translation gives CASSDPGQGIWQPQHF.

This clonotype was recorded at least ten times. This chain uses TRBV13 with TRBJ2-7; D is uncertain. The V end was cut by 1 base, the J end by 5 bases, with 9 bases between. Germline CDR1 and CDR2: PRHDT and FYEKMQ (reference sequence). The CDR3 contains 13 residues. CDR3 coding DNA: TGTGCCAGCAGCTTAGTGATAAGGGACGAGCAGTACTTC. Amino acid sequence: CASSLVIRDEQYF.

This clonotype showed up just a few times. The chain employs TRBV5-1 and TRBJ2-3; the D gene is possibly TRBD1 (6 bases). Germline loops: CDR1 SGHRS, CDR2 YFSETQ. This CDR3 region has 15 residues. V lost 2 bases and J 1 base, leaving 11 bases between the germline ends. CDR3 DNA sequence: TGCGCCAGCAGCTTCTCAGGGGACGGCACAGATACGCAGTATTTT. Protein sequence: CASSFSGDGTDTQYF.

This chain links TRBV14 with TRBJ1-6, with 9 bases identical to TRBD1. CDR1 and CDR2 from the germline V gene are SGHDN and FVKESK. The CDR3 has 16 amino acids. Germline trimming cut 4 bases from V and 9 bases from J; bases unmatched to any gene: 10. CDR3 DNA: TGTGCCAGCAGCCTAAGGACGGGGACAGGGAGTTCACCCCTCCACTTT. Translated, it gives CASSLRTGTGSSPLHF.

V is TRBV9 and J is TRBJ1-3, with D hard to call. The V end was cut by 0 bases, the J end by 2 bases, with 6 bases between. This CDR3 region has 14 residues. Germline CDR1 is SGDLS and CDR2 is YYNGEE. CDR3: CASSVGFTGNTIYF. In DNA form, the CDR3 reads TGTGCCAGCAGCGTAGGGTTTACTGGAAACACCATATATTTT.

This clonotype was seen a handful of times. The V gene is TRBV19, the J gene TRBJ2-7; 11 bases map to TRBD1. The CDR3 totals 15 residues. Unmatched junction bases numbered 4, after V lost 4 bases and J lost 2 bases. The germline V gene has CDR1 LNHDA and CDR2 SQIVND (reference sequence). CDR3 in amino acids: CASSTGQGGPYEQYV. The CDR3 nucleotides read TGTGCCAGTAGTACGGGACAGGGGGGGCCCTACGAGCAGTACGTC.

This clonotype was counted many times. V gene TRBV7-9 combines with J gene TRBJ2-2, with D perhaps matching TRBD2 (6 bases). Germline lookup yields CDR1 SEHNR and CDR2 FQNEAQ (reference sequence). The CDR3 length is 16 residues. Trimming removed 3 bases from V and 6 bases from J, with 17 bases in between. CDR3 in DNA: TGTGCCAGCAGCTTTGGGGGTTCCGGGACTCCCGGGGAGCTGTTTTTT. Translating it yields CASSFGGSGTPGELFF.

This chain uses TRBV5-1 with TRBJ1-2, with TRBD1 matching over 9 bases. Germline V CDR1 and CDR2: SGHRS, YFSETQ. The CDR3 extends over 16 amino acids. The J segment lost 0 bases and the V segment lost 3 bases, leaving 6 bases of the junction unmatched. DNA for the CDR3: TGCGCCAGCAGCTCTCGGGGACAGGGAGCTAACTATGGCTACACCTTC. Translated: CASSSRGQGANYGYTF. The full variable domain, with the rest looked up from reference TRBV5-1 and TRBJ1-2, is KAGVTQTPRYLIKTRGQQVTLSCSPISGHRSVSWYQQTPGQGLQFLFEYFSETQRNKGNFPGRFSGRQFSNSRSEMNVSTLELGDSALYLCASSSRGQGANYGYTFGSGTRLTVV.

The chain combines TRBV6-6 with TRBJ2-5; no firm D call. CDR3 size: 13 residues. V dropped 5 bases and J dropped 2 bases, with 9 bases sitting between them. CDR1 and CDR2 (germline): MNHNY, SVGAGI (reference sequence). The CDR3 region has the DNA TGTGCCAGCAGTCAGGTGATACAAGAGACCCAGTACTTC. Encoded protein: CASSQVIQETQYF.

The chain links TRBV6-2 or TRBV6-3 to TRBJ2-4, with 10 bases matching TRBD2. Germline CDR1 and CDR2: MNHEY and SVGEGT. The trim removed 4 bases at V and 0 bases at J, leaving 6 bases unmatched. This CDR3 has 17 residues. CDR3 sequence (DNA): TGTGCCAGCAGTTTGGCTAGCGGGGGTCTAGCCAAAAACATTCAGTACTTC. Its translation: CASSLASGGLAKNIQYF.

The gene calls are TRBV20-1 and TRBJ1-1; TRBD1 might be the D (5 bases). Trimming stripped 0 bases from V and 3 bases from J, with 8 bases between. This CDR3 spans 13 amino acids. The germline V gene encodes CDR1 DFQATT and CDR2 SNEGSKA (reference sequence). CDR3 protein: CSARDDRDTEAFF. CDR3 bases: TGCAGTGCTAGAGATGACAGAGACACTGAAGCTTTCTTT.

The chain recombines TRBV2 with TRBJ1-4, with a weak D call TRBD1 (6 bases). CDR1 is SNHLY, CDR2 FYNNEI, per germline. V dropped 6 bases and J dropped 8 bases, with 10 bases sitting between them. The CDR3 sequence is 12 residues long. CDR3 region: CASRATGEKLFF. The CDR3 nucleotides read TGTGCCAGCAGGGCCACAGGGGAAAAACTGTTTTTT.

This clonotype was seen only a few times. This chain links TRBV20-1 with TRBJ2-7, with 7 positions matching TRBD1. V was clipped by 0 bases and J by 4 bases; unmatched bases: 9. CDR1 is DFQATT and CDR2 is SNEGSKA in the germline V gene (reference sequence). This CDR3 comprises 15 residues. The CDR3 loop reads CSARDPRTGIYEQYF. The CDR3 coding sequence is TGCAGTGCTAGAGATCCACGGACAGGCATATACGAGCAGTACTTC.

The rearrangement uses TRBV20-1 and TRBJ2-6; D might be TRBD1 (5 bases). Per germline, CDR1 DFQATT and CDR2 SNEGSKA (reference sequence). There are 14 residues in the CDR3. V lost 5 bases to trimming and J lost 4 bases, with 12 bases between them. Written as DNA, the CDR3 is TGCAGTGCTCCAAGGCAGGGAGGGGCCAACGTCCTGACTTTC. This gives the protein CSAPRQGGANVLTF.

This clonotype has at least ten counts. The chain has TRBV4-3 and TRBJ1-1, with D perhaps TRBD1 (6 bases). V lost 0 bases to trimming and J lost 5 bases, with 19 bases between them. The CDR3 runs 17 residues. Germline assignment: CDR1 LGHNA and CDR2 YSLEER. In DNA form, the CDR3 reads TGCGCCAGCAGCCAAGATACCCCGGGGGGCGCGTTTACTGAAGCTTTCTTT. Encoded protein: CASSQDTPGGAFTEAFF.